These 27 T cell receptor beta chains were sequenced from one sample in a study of T cell changes during pregnancy in multiple sclerosis. Only in-frame clones appear in the TCRdb table, and some are missing; sequencing was by immunoSEQ multiplex PCR. This table holds under 45,000 clones, 92% found once. Here the sequenced sample was CD4+ T cells from peripheral blood mononuclear cells, taken in the first trimester of pregnancy. Source of these receptors: a female donor with multiple sclerosis, enrolled in a pregnancy study.

The V call is TRBV28, the J call TRBJ2-2; D is unresolved. V dropped 7 bases and J dropped 0 bases, with 6 bases sitting between them. The CDR3 runs to 13 residues. Germline V gives CDR1 MDHEN, CDR2 SYDVKM. Written as DNA, the CDR3 is TGTGCCAGCATTCTAACGAACACCGGGGAGCTGTTTTTT. This codes for CASILTNTGELFF.

For the CDR3, the DNA is TGTGCCAGCAGCCGGGAGCCTAATAGCAATCAGCCCCAGCATTTT. Translated, it gives CASSREPNSNQPQHF. The chain recombines TRBV5-5 with TRBJ1-5, with D unclear. Trimming removed 4 bases at V and 0 bases at J, with 11 bases between. CDR1 is SGHKS, CDR2 YYEKEE, per germline (reference sequence). This CDR3 contains 15 residues.

V and J are TRBV5-8 and TRBJ1-5; TRBD1 might be the D (5 bases). The V end lost 0 bases, the J end lost 4 bases, and 14 bases lay between the germline ends. Germline assignment: CDR1 SGHTS and CDR2 YDEGEE. This CDR3 is 16 amino acids long. In nucleotides, the CDR3 is TGTGCCAGCAGCTTGGAAACTGCAGGGAGGAATCAGCCCCAGCATTTT. Translating gives CASSLETAGRNQPQHF.

This chain links TRBV14 with TRBJ2-3, with 11 bases aligning to TRBD2. CDR1 and CDR2 (germline): SGHDN, FVKESK. V lost 0 bases to trimming and J lost 7 bases; unmatched junction nucleotides: 3. The CDR3 is 15 amino acids. The CDR3 spells CASSQETSGRYTQYF. The CDR3, as DNA: TGTGCCAGCAGCCAAGAAACTAGCGGGAGATATACGCAGTATTTT. The whole variable domain, remainder taken from reference TRBV14 and TRBJ2-3, is EAGVTQFPSHSVIEKGQTVTLRCDPISGHDNLYWYRRVMGKEIKFLLHFVKESKQDESGMPNNRFLAERTGGTYSTLKVQPAELEDSGVYFCASSQETSGRYTQYFGPGTRLTVL.

The rearrangement joins TRBV28 to TRBJ2-2; 8 nucleotides agree with TRBD2. Germline values: CDR1 MDHEN, CDR2 SYDVKM. The CDR3 is 14 residues long. J was trimmed by 5 bases and V by 9 bases; bases with no gene match: 8. CDR3 nucleotide sequence: TGTGCCAGTCTAAGGCGGGAGGTTACCGGGGAGCTGTTTTTT. It codes for CASLRREVTGELFF. The full variable domain, its missing parts supplied by reference TRBV28 and TRBJ2-2, is DVKVTQSSRYLVKRTGEKVFLECVQDMDHENMFWYRQDPGLGLRLIYFSYDVKMKEKGDIPEGYSVSREKKERFSLILESASTNQTSMYLCASLRREVTGELFFGEGSRLTVL.

This rearrangement joins TRBV6-1 to TRBJ2-1; 11 bases map to TRBD2. Per germline, CDR1 MNHNS and CDR2 SASEGT. With 2 bases clipped from V and 9 bases from J, the junction kept 9 bases outside the gene matches. The length of the CDR3 is 16 residues. This CDR3 is CASSELGTSGFSEQFF. DNA for the CDR3: TGTGCCAGCAGTGAACTCGGGACTAGCGGTTTCAGTGAGCAGTTCTTC.

The CDR3 sequence: CASKGTSGRAVTGELFF. CDR3 nucleotides: TGTGCCAGTAAAGGGACTAGCGGGAGGGCCGTCACCGGGGAGCTGTTTTTT. The rearrangement links TRBV19 to TRBJ2-2; 16 nucleotides match TRBD2. The germline CDR1 and CDR2 sequences are LNHDA and SQIVND (reference sequence). The J segment lost 4 bases and the V segment lost 7 bases, leaving 6 bases of the junction unmatched. The CDR3 spans 17 residues.

The chain couples TRBV5-1 to TRBJ2-3, with TRBD2 identical over 10 bases. The ends lost 3 bases at V and 3 bases at J; junction bases unmatched: 7. The length of the CDR3 is 16 residues. Germline CDR1 is SGHRS and CDR2 is YFSETQ. This CDR3 reads CASSSPSGRVTDTQYF. The CDR3 DNA sequence: TGCGCCAGCAGCTCGCCTAGCGGGAGAGTGACAGATACGCAGTATTTT.

The chain uses TRBV5-6 and TRBJ2-5; D gene unclear. The CDR3 spans 17 residues. With 5 bases removed from V and 4 bases from J, the gap between germline ends came to 24 bases. CDR1 SGHDT and CDR2 YYEEEE come from the germline V gene. The CDR3 here is CASSRDTQALGGETQYF. The CDR3 DNA reads as TGTGCCAGCAGTAGAGATACCCAGGCCCTTGGTGGAGAGACCCAGTACTTC.

The chain uses TRBV28 and TRBJ1-5; 8 bases are a match to TRBD1. V trimming: 4 bases; J trimming: 9 bases; junction bases outside the gene matches: 11. The V gene's germline CDR1 is MDHEN and CDR2 SYDVKM. This CDR3 is built from 15 residues. CDR3 nucleotides: TGTGCCAGCAGTTCTCCCCAGGGGGCCTCGAGGCCCCAGCATTTT. Translating it yields CASSSPQGASRPQHF.

The chain recombines TRBV7-2 with TRBJ2-7; unclear D gene. The CDR3 loop spans 13 amino acids. Germline V gene sequence: CDR1 SGHTA, CDR2 FQGNSA. V was clipped by 3 bases and J by 6 bases, with 12 bases between them. In DNA form, the CDR3 reads TGTGCCAGCAGCTTCGGTCATACCGGCGAGCAGTACTTC. This translates into CASSFGHTGEQYF. The variable domain in full, with the rest retrieved from reference TRBV7-2 and TRBJ2-7, is GAGVSQSPSNKVTEKGKDVELRCDPISGHTALYWYRQSLGQGLEFLIYFQGNSAPDKSGLPSDRFSAERTGGSVSTLTIQRTQQEDSAVYLCASSFGHTGEQYFGPGTRLTVT.

This chain's CDR3 is CASSRERATDTQYF. As DNA, the CDR3 is TGCGCCAGCAGTCGAGAGAGGGCCACAGATACGCAGTATTTT. V and J are TRBV5-1 and TRBJ2-3; D may be TRBD2 (5 bases). This CDR3 is built from 14 residues. V lost 5 bases and J lost 2, with 12 bases in between. CDR1 and CDR2 (germline): SGHRS, YFSETQ. Together with reference TRBV5-1 and TRBJ2-3, the CDR3 gives the full variable domain: KAGVTQTPRYLIKTRGQQVTLSCSPISGHRSVSWYQQTPGQGLQFLFEYFSETQRNKGNFPGRFSGRQFSNSRSEMNVSTLELGDSALYLCASSRERATDTQYFGPGTRLTVL.

The chain is built from TRBV18 and TRBJ2-1, with a possible D match to TRBD2 (7 bases). V was pared by 1 base and J by 6 bases, with 19 bases between. The CDR3 consists of 17 residues. Germline lookup yields CDR1 KGHSH and CDR2 LQKENI. For the CDR3, the DNA is TGTGCCAGCTCACCACTAAGCGTCGGGGGGCTGTTCAATGAGCAGTTCTTC. Its protein is CASSPLSVGGLFNEQFF.

The chain employs TRBV25-1 and TRBJ1-4, with TRBD1 matching 7 bases. V gave up 8 bases and J gave up 4 bases; unmatched junction bases: 7. The CDR3 has 14 residues. Germline V gene sequence: CDR1 MGHDK, CDR2 SYGVNS. CDR3: CASEGRQGNEKLFF. The CDR3 region has the DNA TGTGCCAGCGAAGGAAGACAGGGTAATGAAAAACTGTTTTTT.

The V call is TRBV28, the J call TRBJ1-5; the D gene is possibly TRBD1 (5 bases). Germline V gene data show CDR1 as MDHEN and CDR2 as SYDVKM. This CDR3 has 15 amino acids. The V gene lost 3 bases and the J gene lost 2 bases, with 11 bases spanning the gap. CDR3 DNA sequence: TGTGCCAGCAGTTTTTTGACGACAGGCAATCAGCCCCAGCATTTT. Translation: CASSFLTTGNQPQHF.

V and J are TRBV27 and TRBJ2-1; 10 positions agree with TRBD2. V gave up 9 bases and J gave up 8 bases; unmatched junction bases: 16. Germline assignment: CDR1 MNHEY and CDR2 SMNVEV (reference sequence). This CDR3 comprises 16 residues. The CDR3 DNA sequence: TGTGCCAGTATCTCCTCGGGACTAGCGATATTAGATGAGCAGTTCTTC. This codes for CASISSGLAILDEQFF.

This rearrangement joins TRBV7-2 to TRBJ2-7; possible D gene TRBD1, 5 bases. V was shortened by 1 base and J by 3 bases, with 13 bases between the two germline ends. Germline V gene sequence: CDR1 SGHTA, CDR2 FQGNSA. The CDR3 is made up of 15 amino acids. The DNA for the CDR3 is TGTGCCAGCAGCTTAGAGTTCGGACAACTCTACGAGCAGTACTTC. It codes for CASSLEFGQLYEQYF.

The sample holds a few counts of this clone. The chain combines TRBV5-1 with TRBJ1-1, with unresolved D. The length of the CDR3 is 13 residues. The germline V and J ends were trimmed by 0 bases and 10 bases, with 13 bases remaining between them. Germline V gene sequence: CDR1 SGHRS, CDR2 YFSETQ. The CDR3 spells CASSLVVASGAFF. The CDR3, as DNA: TGCGCCAGCAGCTTGGTGGTGGCCTCGGGAGCTTTCTTT.

The gene calls are TRBV5-8 and TRBJ2-6, with D unresolved. Trimming pared 5 bases from V and 2 bases from J, leaving 11 bases between. Germline loops: CDR1 SGHTS, CDR2 YDEGEE. The CDR3 runs to 15 residues. CDR3 nucleotide sequence: TGTGCCAGCAGTCGTGGGCATGCTGGGGCCAACGTCCTGACTTTC. This gives the protein CASSRGHAGANVLTF.

The CDR3 is CASSSGVSRMETQYF. CDR3 DNA sequence: TGTGCCAGCAGTTCTGGAGTTTCTAGAATGGAGACCCAGTACTTC. V usage is TRBV27 and J usage is TRBJ2-5; D gene uncertain. The CDR3 sequence is 15 residues long. Per the germline V gene, CDR1 is MNHEY and CDR2 is SMNVEV (reference sequence). Trimming pared 4 bases from V and 5 bases from J, leaving 17 bases between.

The chain links TRBV6-6 to TRBJ1-1; D unresolved. Trimming shortened V by 0 bases and J by 0 bases, and 11 bases separated the two germline ends. There are 16 residues in the CDR3. Germline V gene lookup returns CDR1 MNHNY and CDR2 SVGAGI (reference sequence). The CDR3 protein is CASSYSIPGMNTEAFF. The CDR3 DNA reads as TGTGCCAGCAGTTACTCGATTCCAGGAATGAACACTGAAGCTTTCTTT.

V gene TRBV6-5 combines with J gene TRBJ2-7; D remains unclear. Trimming removed 2 bases from V and 4 bases from J, with 12 bases in between. The CDR3 totals 14 residues. Germline CDR1 is MNHEY and CDR2 is SVGAGI. The CDR3 reads CASSYTSMAYEQYF. The CDR3, as DNA: TGTGCCAGCAGTTACACATCCATGGCATACGAGCAGTACTTC.

This clone showed up just once. The rearrangement links TRBV5-4 to TRBJ2-5; D might be TRBD1 (6 bases). Germline V gene sequence: CDR1 SGHNT, CDR2 YYREEE (reference sequence). This CDR3 comprises 15 residues. V was cut by 1 base and J by 7 bases, with 17 bases left in between. The DNA for the CDR3 is TGTGCCAGCAGCTTGTCCGGGACATCTAAGGGGACCCAGTACTTC. Amino acid sequence: CASSLSGTSKGTQYF.

In this sample, this clone turned up once. The chain joins TRBV19 to TRBJ1-5; D remains ambiguous. CDR1 and CDR2 (germline): LNHDA, SQIVND (reference sequence). V was cut by 3 bases and J by 2 bases, with 8 bases left in between. There are 14 residues in the CDR3. CDR3 coding DNA: TGTGCCAGTAGTATCAGCGGGGGCAATCAGCCCCAGCATTTT. Translation gives CASSISGGNQPQHF.

The V call is TRBV7-9, the J call TRBJ2-2; D may be TRBD1 (5 bases). This CDR3 region has 14 residues. Germline lookup yields CDR1 SEHNR and CDR2 FQNEAQ (reference sequence). Deletions cut 5 bases from V and 6 bases from J, with 13 bases between. CDR3 in amino acids: CASSLTAPPGELFF. DNA for the CDR3: TGTGCCAGCAGCCTGACAGCGCCTCCCGGGGAGCTGTTTTTT.

This sequence joins TRBV6-1 and TRBJ1-1; D might be TRBD1 (5 bases). V shed 2 bases and J shed 6 bases, with 13 bases lying between them. From germline, CDR1 is MNHNS and CDR2 SASEGT. CDR3 size: 14 residues. CDR3 coding DNA: TGTGCCAGCAGTGAATTAAGTCGGGGGTCTGAAGCTTTCTTT. It translates to CASSELSRGSEAFF.

V is TRBV5-1 and J is TRBJ2-1; TRBD1 matches at 7 bases. The CDR3 has 13 amino acids. CDR1 is SGHRS, CDR2 YFSETQ, per germline. Trimming removed 9 bases from V and 6 bases from J; junction bases left unmatched: 9. This chain's CDR3 is CATRAGGFNEQFF. DNA for the CDR3: TGCGCCACCAGGGCAGGGGGATTCAATGAGCAGTTCTTC.